This T cell receptor beta chain was obtained from a study of neurological immune-mediated disorders. Study-wide findings and caveats: Patients with HTLV-1-associated myelopathy had the highest level of TCR clonal expansion, whereas patients with multiple sclerosis had the lowest level, falling beneath the level found in healthy controls. None of the CDR3 amino acid sequences of expanded clones recurred across subjects, suggesting private repertoires in all groups.

TCRdb re-called the 5' RACE reads through MiXCR, storing one row per CDR3 protein. The sample shows approximately 36,000 distinct CDR3 sequences, 11% of them seen only once. This CDR3 spans 16 amino acids. Germline trimming cut 6 bases from V and 0 bases from J; bases unmatched to any gene: 10. Germline V gives CDR1 SQVTM, CDR2 ANQGSEA. This clonotype was counted at least ten times. The target antigen is unknown. The time point denotes: technical triplicate 1. Sequenced input: PBMCs. The sequence was obtained from a man in his sixties with HTLV-1-associated myelopathy (HAM/TSP). The chain is built from TRBV29-1 and TRBJ2-1; 8 nucleotides line up with TRBD1. CDR3 sequence reads: CSVGQTGDSSYNEQFF. CDR3 sequence (DNA): TGCAGCGTAGGCCAGACAGGGGACAGCTCCTACAATGAGCAGTTCTTC.